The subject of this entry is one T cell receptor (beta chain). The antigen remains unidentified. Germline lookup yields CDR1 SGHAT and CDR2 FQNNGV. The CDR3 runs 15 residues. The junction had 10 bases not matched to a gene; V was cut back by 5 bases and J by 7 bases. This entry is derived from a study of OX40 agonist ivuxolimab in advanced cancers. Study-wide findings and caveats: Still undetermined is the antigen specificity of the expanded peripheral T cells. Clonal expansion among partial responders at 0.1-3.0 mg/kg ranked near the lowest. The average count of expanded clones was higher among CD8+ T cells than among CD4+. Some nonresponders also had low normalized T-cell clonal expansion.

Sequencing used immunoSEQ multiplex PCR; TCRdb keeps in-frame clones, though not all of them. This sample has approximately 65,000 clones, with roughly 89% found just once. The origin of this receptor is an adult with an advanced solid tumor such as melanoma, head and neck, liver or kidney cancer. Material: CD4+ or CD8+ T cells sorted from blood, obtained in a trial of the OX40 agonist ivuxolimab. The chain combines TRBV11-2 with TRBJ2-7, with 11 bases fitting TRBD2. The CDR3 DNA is TGTGCCAGCAGCCCAATAGCGGGGGGGGCTGGGGAGCAGTACTTC. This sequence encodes CASSPIAGGAGEQYF.